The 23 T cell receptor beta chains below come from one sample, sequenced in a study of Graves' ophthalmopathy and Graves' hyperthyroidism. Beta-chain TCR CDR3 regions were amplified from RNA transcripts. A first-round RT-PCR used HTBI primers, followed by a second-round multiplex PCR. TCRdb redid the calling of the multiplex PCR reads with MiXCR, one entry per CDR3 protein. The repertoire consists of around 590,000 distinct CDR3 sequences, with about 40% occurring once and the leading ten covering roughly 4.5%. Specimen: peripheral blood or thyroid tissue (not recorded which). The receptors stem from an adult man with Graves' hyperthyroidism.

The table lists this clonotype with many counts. CDR3 sequence: CSVEDPGHSNTGELFF. In DNA form, the CDR3 reads TGCAGCGTTGAAGACCCGGGACATTCGAACACCGGGGAGCTGTTTTTT. V and J are TRBV29-1 and TRBJ2-2, with a weak D call TRBD1 (6 bases). The ends were cut back, 0 bases at V and 0 bases at J, with 11 bases in the middle. CDR3 length equals 16 residues. Germline V lookup: CDR1 SQVTM, CDR2 ANQGSEA.

CDR3 bases: TGTGCCAGCAGCTTAGGGCGCGGGTACCAAGAGACCCAGTACTTC. As protein: CASSLGRGYQETQYF. V gene TRBV7-6 combines with J gene TRBJ2-5, with D maybe TRBD2 (5 bases). Germline loops: CDR1 SGHVS, CDR2 FNYEAQ. The CDR3 sequence is 15 residues long. With 1 base removed from V and 0 bases from J, the gap between germline ends came to 9 bases.

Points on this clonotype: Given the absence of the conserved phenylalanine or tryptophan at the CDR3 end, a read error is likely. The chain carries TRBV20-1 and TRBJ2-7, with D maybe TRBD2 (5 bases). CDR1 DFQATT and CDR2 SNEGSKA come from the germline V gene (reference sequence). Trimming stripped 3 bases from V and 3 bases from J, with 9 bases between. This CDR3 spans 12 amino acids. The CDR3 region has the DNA TGCAGTGCTAGTGGGGAGAGCTACGAGCAGTACCTC. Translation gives CSASGESYEQYL.

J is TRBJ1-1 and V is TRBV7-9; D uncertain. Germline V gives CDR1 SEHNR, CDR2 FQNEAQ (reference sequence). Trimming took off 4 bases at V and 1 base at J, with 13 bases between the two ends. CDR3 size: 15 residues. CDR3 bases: TGTGCCAGCAGCTATTACGGGCAGGAGAACACTGAAGCTTTCTTT. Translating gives CASSYYGQENTEAFF.

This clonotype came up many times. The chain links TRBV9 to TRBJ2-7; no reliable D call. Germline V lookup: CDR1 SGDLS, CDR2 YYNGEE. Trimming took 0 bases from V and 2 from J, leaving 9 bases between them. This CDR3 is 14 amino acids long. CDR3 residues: CASSVGQRPYEQYF. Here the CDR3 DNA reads TGTGCCAGCAGCGTAGGGCAGAGGCCCTACGAGCAGTACTTC.

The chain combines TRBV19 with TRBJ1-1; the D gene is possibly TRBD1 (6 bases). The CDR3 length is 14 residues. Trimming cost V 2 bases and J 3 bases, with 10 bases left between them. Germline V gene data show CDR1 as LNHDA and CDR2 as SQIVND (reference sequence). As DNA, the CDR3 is TGTGCCAGTAGTATAAAGGGGGATTACACTGAAGCTTTCTTT. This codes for CASSIKGDYTEAFF.

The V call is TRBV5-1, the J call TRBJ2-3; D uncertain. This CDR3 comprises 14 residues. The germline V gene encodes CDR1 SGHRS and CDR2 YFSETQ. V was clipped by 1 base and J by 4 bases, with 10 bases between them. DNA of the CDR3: TGCGCCAGCAGCTTGATGGAGACGTCAGATACGCAGTATTTT. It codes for CASSLMETSDTQYF.

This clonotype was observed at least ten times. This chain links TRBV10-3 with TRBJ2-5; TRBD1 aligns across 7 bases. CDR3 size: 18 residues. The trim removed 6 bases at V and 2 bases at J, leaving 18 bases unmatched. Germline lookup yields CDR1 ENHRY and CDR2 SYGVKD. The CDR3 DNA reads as TGTGCCATCAGCGGGTTCAAACCGGGACAGTCCTTTCAAGAGACCCAGTACTTC. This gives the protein CAISGFKPGQSFQETQYF.

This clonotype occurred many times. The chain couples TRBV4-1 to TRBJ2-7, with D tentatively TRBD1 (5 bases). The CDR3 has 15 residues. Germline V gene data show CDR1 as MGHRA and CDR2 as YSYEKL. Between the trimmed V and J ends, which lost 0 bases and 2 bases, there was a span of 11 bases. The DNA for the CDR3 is TGCGCCAGCAGCCAAGAAAGGGGCACGACCTACGAGCAGTACTTC. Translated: CASSQERGTTYEQYF.

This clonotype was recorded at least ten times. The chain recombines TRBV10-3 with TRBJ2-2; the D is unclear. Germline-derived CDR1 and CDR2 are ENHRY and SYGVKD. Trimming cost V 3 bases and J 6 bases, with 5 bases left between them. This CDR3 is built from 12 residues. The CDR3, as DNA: TGTGCCATCAGTGATGGTTCCGGGGAGCTGTTTTTT. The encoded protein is CAISDGSGELFF.

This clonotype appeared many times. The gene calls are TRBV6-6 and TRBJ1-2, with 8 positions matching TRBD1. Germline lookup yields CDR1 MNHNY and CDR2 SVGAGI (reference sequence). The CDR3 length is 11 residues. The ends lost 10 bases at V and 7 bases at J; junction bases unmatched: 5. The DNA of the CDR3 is TGTGCCATCGGACAGGGTTCTGGCTACACCTTC. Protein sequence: CAIGQGSGYTF.

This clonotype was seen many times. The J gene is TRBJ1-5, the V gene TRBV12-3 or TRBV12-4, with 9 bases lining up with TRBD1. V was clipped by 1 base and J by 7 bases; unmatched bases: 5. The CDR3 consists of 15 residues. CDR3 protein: CASSLDRDRAQPQHF. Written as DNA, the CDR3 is TGTGCCAGCAGTTTAGACAGGGACAGGGCCCAGCCCCAGCATTTT.

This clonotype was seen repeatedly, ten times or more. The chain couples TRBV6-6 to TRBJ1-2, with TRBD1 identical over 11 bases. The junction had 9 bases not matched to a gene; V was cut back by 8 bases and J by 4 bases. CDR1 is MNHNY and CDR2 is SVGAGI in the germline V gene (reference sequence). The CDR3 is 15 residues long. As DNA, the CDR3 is TGTGCCAGCGGGCGTAGGACAGGGGGCTTCTATGGCTACACCTTC. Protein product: CASGRRTGGFYGYTF.

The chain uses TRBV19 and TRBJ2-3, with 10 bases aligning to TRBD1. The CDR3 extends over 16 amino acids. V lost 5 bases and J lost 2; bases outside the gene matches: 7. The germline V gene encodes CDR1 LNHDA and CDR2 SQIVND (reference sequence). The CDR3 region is CASSAHRQGATDTQYF. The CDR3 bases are TGTGCCAGTAGTGCTCATAGACAGGGGGCCACAGATACGCAGTATTTT.

The DNA of the CDR3 is TGTGCCATCAGTGCGGGGGACCACCAGTACTTC. This codes for CAISAGDHQYF. The chain employs TRBV10-3 and TRBJ2-5; tentatively, D is TRBD2 (6 bases). The CDR3 totals 11 residues. Trimming pared 4 bases from V and 10 bases from J, leaving 10 bases between. Germline lookup yields CDR1 ENHRY and CDR2 SYGVKD.

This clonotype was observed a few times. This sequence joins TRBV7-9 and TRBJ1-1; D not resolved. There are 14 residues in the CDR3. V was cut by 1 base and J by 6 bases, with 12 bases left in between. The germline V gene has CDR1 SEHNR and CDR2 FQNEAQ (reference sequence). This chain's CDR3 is CASSLDSQSAEAFF. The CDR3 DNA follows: TGTGCCAGCAGCTTAGATAGTCAATCCGCTGAAGCTTTCTTT.

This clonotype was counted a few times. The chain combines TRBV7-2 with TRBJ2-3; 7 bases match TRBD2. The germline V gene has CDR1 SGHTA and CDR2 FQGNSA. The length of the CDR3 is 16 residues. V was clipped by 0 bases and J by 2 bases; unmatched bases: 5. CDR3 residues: CASSLAWLADTDTQYF. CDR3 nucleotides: TGTGCCAGCAGCTTAGCTTGGCTAGCGGACACAGATACGCAGTATTTT. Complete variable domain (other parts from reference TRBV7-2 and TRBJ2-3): GAGVSQSPSNKVTEKGKDVELRCDPISGHTALYWYRQSLGQGLEFLIYFQGNSAPDKSGLPSDRFSAERTGGSVSTLTIQRTQQEDSAVYLCASSLAWLADTDTQYFGPGTRLTVL.

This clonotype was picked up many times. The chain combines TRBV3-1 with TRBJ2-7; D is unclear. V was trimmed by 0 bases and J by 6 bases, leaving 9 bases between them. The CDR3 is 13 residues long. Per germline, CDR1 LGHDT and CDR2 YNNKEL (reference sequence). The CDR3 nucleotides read TGTGCCAGCAGCCAAGATCAGGTCTCCGAGCAGTACTTC. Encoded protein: CASSQDQVSEQYF.

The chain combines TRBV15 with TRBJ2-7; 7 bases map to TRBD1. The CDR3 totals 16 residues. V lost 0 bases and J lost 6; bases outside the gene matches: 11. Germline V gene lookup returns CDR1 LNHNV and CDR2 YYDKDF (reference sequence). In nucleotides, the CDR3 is TGTGCCACCAGCAGAGATATTTCGACAGGGATGTCCGAGCAGTACTTC. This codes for CATSRDISTGMSEQYF.

CDR3 bases: TGCAGTGCTGTGGACACTGAAGCTTTCTTT. It translates to CSAVDTEAFF. J is TRBJ1-1 and V is TRBV20-1, with D hard to call. Trimming left V 5 bases short and J 3 bases short, with 4 bases between. The CDR3 spans 10 residues. The V gene's germline CDR1 is DFQATT and CDR2 SNEGSKA (reference sequence).

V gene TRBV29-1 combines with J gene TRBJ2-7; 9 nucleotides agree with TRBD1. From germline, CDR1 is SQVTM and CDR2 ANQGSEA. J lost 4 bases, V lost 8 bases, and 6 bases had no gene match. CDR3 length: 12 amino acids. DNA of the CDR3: TGCAGCATGGGACAGGGTTCGTACGAGCAGTACTTC. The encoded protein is CSMGQGSYEQYF.

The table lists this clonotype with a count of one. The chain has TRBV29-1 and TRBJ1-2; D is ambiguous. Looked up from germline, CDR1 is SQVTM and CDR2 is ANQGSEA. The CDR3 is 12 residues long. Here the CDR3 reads CSDYGSNYGYTF. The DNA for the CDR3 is TGCAGTGATTATGGCAGTAACTATGGCTACACCTTC.

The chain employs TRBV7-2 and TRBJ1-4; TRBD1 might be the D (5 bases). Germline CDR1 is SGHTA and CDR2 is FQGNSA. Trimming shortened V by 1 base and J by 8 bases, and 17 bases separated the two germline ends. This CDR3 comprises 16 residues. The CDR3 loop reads CASSLDRRGLAEKLFF. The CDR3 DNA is TGTGCCAGCAGCTTAGATCGGAGGGGTTTGGCCGAAAAACTGTTTTTT.